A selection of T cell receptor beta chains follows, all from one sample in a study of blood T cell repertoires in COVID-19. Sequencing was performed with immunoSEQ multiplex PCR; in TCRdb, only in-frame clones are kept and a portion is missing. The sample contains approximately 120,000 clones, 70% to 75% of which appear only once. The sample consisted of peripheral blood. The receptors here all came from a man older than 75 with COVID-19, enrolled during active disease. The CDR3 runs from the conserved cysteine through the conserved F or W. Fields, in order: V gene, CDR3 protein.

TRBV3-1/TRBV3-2 CASSQAGEETQYF
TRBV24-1 CATSQSRGEDTQYF
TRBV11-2 CASSLSNPSRSEQFF
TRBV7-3 CASRTQGTDTQYF
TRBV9 CASSPGTSPYNEQFF
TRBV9 CASNPGTSGRASYNEQFF
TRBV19 CASRDRGQSNQPQHF
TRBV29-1 CSVETTGRTQYF
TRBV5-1 CASSLVQQETQYF
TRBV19 CASSPRGAADTIYF
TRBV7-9 CASSLIRAGYGYTF
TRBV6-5 CASSYSGDSSYEQYF
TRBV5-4 CASSQTSGRGTQYF
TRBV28 CASSLEDRDTYF
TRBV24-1 CATSPAGENQPQHF
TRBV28 CASSVPGLAGERESTDTQYF
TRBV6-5 CASRTYRGEQYF
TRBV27 CASSLMGRAGRGGYTF
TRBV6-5 CASSYGHLAGGTQYF
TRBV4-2 CASSQPDRWDNEKLFF
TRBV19 CASSISNREGAEAFF
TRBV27 CASSFGSSYNSPLHF
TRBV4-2 CASSQGQGPLNYGYTF
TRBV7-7 CASSSAGLAGNNEQFF
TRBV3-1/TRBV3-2 CASSSYNEQFF
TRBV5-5 CASSLGARSSGNTIYF
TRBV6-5 CASSLAIKETQYF
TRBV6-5 CASSPRAPYGYTF
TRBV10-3 CAMWAGGIGTEAFF
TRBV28 CASSLVVGNQPQHF
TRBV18 CASSPNQGPQDTQYF
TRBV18 CASSPLQGNTEAFF
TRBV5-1 CASSLAPSGGNEQFF
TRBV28 CASSPSLAATGELFF
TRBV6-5 CASSITAASYEQYF
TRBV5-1 CASSQGQGNTGELFF